This TCR beta chain was sequenced in a study of blood T cell repertoires in COVID-19. Data came from immunoSEQ multiplex PCR; TCRdb stores just in-frame clones and leaves some out. This sample has 330,000 or so clones; 80% to 90% occur once, and the top ten carry roughly a tenth. The CDR3 has 13 amino acids. Germline CDR1 and CDR2: SNHLY and FYNNEI. Trimming took off 6 bases at V and 4 bases at J, with 12 bases between the two ends. The sequence came from a man younger than 45 with COVID-19, enrolled during active disease. Specimen: peripheral blood. The genes are TRBV2 and TRBJ2-5, with D tentatively TRBD2 (6 bases). DNA of the CDR3: TGTGCCAGCAGATTTTTGGGAGGAGAGACCCAGTACTTC. It codes for CASRFLGGETQYF.